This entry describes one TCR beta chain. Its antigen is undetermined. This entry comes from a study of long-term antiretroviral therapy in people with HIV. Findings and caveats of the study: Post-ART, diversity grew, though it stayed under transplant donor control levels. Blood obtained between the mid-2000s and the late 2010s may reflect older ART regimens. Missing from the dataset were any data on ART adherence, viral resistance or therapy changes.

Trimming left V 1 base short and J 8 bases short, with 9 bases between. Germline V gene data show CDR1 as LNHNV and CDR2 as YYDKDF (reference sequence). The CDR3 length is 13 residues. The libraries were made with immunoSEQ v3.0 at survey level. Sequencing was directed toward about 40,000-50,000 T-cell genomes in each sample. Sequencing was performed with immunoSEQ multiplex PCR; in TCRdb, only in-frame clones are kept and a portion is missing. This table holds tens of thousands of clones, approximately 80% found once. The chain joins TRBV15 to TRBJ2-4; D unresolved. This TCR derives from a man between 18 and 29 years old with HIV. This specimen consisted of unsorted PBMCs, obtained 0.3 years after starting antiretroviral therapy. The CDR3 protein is CATSRGHGDIQYF. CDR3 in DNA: TGTGCCACCAGCAGAGGGCACGGAGACATTCAGTACTTC.